This TCR beta chain came from a study of blood T cells in healthy people across ages. A sample-barcoded 5' primer and a J-beta primer mix were used in a second PCR of roughly 7 to 12 cycles. A single record per CDR3 protein comes from TCRdb applying MiXCR to the 5' RACE reads. The data show fewer than 600,000 distinct CDR3 sequences, about 26% seen once. Trimming cost V 2 bases and J 3 bases; bases outside gene matches: 2. The V gene's germline CDR1 is SEHNR and CDR2 FQNEAQ (reference sequence). This CDR3 spans 15 amino acids. Points from the study as a whole: Naive CD4+ cells and diversity were both higher in long-lived donors than in aged donors. The unknown donor CMV status may have confounded expanded clonotype changes.

To note about this clonotype: Its antigen is as yet unknown.

The sample also formed part of further work on T cells of mothers and their children. That paper states: The people who donated were three healthy Caucasian mothers and their six children.

This receptor was taken from a boy aged 2 to 10 in good health. The sequencing input was blood. The rearrangement joins TRBV7-9 to TRBJ1-4; TRBD1 matches at 8 bases. The CDR3 DNA reads as TGTGCCAGCAGCTTACAGGGACAGGCTAATGAAAAACTGTTTTTT. Translated, it gives CASSLQGQANEKLFF.